The present TCR beta chain was sequenced within a study of blood T cell repertoires in COVID-19 (dated by TCRdb to the early 2020s). Concerning the study at large: Samples from collaborators originated in the United States, Italy and Spain and spanned both the acute and convalescent phases of COVID-19. Where available, HLA class I and class II types were obtained from metadata supplied by the sample provider rather than from assay-based typing. The prospective study material was composed of cDNA or gDNA derived from T cells, B-cell-depleted T cells, or PBMCs. Sample metadata almost always included a de-identified subject ID, COVID-19 status, age in years and sex. Subjects who had been exposed to COVID-19, were actively infected with it, or had recovered from it provided the deeply sampled blood TCRbeta repertoires that made up the dataset. Samples were obtained from the ongoing ImmuneRACE study (first 160 participants) and from about 1,300 subjects provided by 6 global collaborators. The repertoires were made available in a free public database intended to serve as a resource for research on the immune response to SARS-CoV-2. The research as a whole found: How much clinical and demographic metadata was included differed by source and by participant, and the metadata was provided uncurated.

On this clone: Its antigen is not yet known. There are no base qualities to consult, and no much larger clone falls within one base.

Compared with germline, V lacks 3 bases and J lacks 4 bases; bases without a gene match: 6. The germline V gene gives CDR1 as SNHLY and CDR2 as FYNNEI. Measured from the cysteine to the phenylalanine, the CDR3 is 15 residues long. The entry retains the CDR3 DNA only, 45 bases that are in frame from base 1. The immunoSEQ Assay, a bias-controlled multiplex PCR, was used to amplify TCRbeta CDR3 regions from genomic DNA. Concerning the study's data processing: The number of nucleated cells in each sample was estimated by amplification of reference gene primers within the assay. Sequence reads were collapsed and filtered to measure the absolute abundance of every unique TCRbeta CDR3 rearrangement. For each sample, productive Simpson clonality was calculated by taking the square root of Simpson's diversity index across productive rearrangements. As stored in TCRdb, this immuneACCESS dataset retains in-frame rearrangements with V and J assigned. A fraction of the clones does not appear; measured against another copy, unresolved V genes explain less than half of the discrepancy, and the remainder lacks a known reason. V and J calls and clone size are those listed in that table; D and trimming were worked out from the DNA. Within this sample are approximately 180,000 clones, with around 90% of them counted one time only. The ten largest clones represent around 0.5% of the sample.

Whole blood was collected in K2EDTA tubes by collaborating institutions according to the institutions' own protocols. For TCRbeta analysis, collaborators shipped samples in one of three forms: frozen whole blood, isolated PBMCs, or DNA extracted from either of those sample types. The TCR originated in a man between 50 and 59 years old with acute or convalescent COVID-19. The V gene is TRBV2 and the J gene is TRBJ1-1, and 9 junction bases match TRBD1. The specimen was peripheral blood. The bases read TGTGCCAGCAGTGAGACAGGGGGTAGGAGCACTGAAGCTTTCTTT. Its translation reads: CASSETGGRSTEAFF.